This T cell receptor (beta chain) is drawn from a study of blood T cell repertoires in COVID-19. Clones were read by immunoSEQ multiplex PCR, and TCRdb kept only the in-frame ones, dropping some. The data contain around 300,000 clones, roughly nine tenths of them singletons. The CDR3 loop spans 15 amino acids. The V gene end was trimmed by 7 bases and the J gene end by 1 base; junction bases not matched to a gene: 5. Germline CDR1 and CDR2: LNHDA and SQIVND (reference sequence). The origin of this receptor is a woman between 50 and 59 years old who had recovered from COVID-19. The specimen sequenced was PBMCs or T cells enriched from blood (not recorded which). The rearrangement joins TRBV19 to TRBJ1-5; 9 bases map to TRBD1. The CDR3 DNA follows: TGTGCCAGTAATTTACAGGGGGCGAGCAATCAGCCCCAGCATTTT. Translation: CASNLQGASNQPQHF.